A single sample gave rise to the 26 T cell receptor beta chains below, sequenced in a study of blood T cell repertoires in COVID-19. The protocol was immunoSEQ multiplex PCR, while the TCRdb copy is restricted to in-frame clones and leaves out a portion. The sample carries 120,000 to 150,000 clones, roughly 82% recorded once. The sample was peripheral blood. These receptors originate from a human donor with acute or convalescent COVID-19. The donor label of this sample is uncertain.

The V and J genes are TRBV9 and TRBJ2-7; D perhaps matches TRBD1 (6 bases). Trimming cost V 3 bases and J 0 bases, with 10 bases left between them. CDR3 length equals 14 residues. The germline V gene encodes CDR1 SGDLS and CDR2 YYNGEE. The CDR3 is CASSGGLSSYEQYF. The CDR3 nucleotides read TGTGCCAGCAGCGGGGGGCTTAGCTCCTACGAGCAGTACTTC.

The gene calls are TRBV9 and TRBJ1-6, with no clear D. The germline V gene has CDR1 SGDLS and CDR2 YYNGEE. This CDR3 has 15 amino acids. V was pared by 4 bases and J by 4 bases, with 12 bases between. The CDR3 DNA is TGTGCCAGCAGCACCGGGGAAGGGTATAATTCACCCCTCCACTTT. This sequence encodes CASSTGEGYNSPLHF.

This chain connects TRBV28 to TRBJ1-1; TRBD1 is a possible D gene (6 bases). V was trimmed by 11 bases and J by 4 bases, leaving 17 bases between them. Germline-derived CDR1 and CDR2 are MDHEN and SYDVKM. The CDR3 has 13 residues. CDR3: CAGHRVGSTEAFF. The DNA for the CDR3 is TGTGCCGGACACAGGGTTGGGAGCACTGAAGCTTTCTTT.

The gene calls are TRBV7-2 and TRBJ2-2; D may be TRBD2 (6 bases). From germline, CDR1 is SGHTA and CDR2 FQGNSA. The V end lost 2 bases, the J end lost 2 bases, and 12 bases lay between the germline ends. There are 16 residues in the CDR3. The DNA of the CDR3 is TGTGCCAGCAGCTTATCCTCGGGAGTTAACACCGGGGAGCTGTTTTTT. It translates to CASSLSSGVNTGELFF.

The chain combines TRBV7-9 with TRBJ2-1; 8 nucleotides line up with TRBD2. The CDR3 has 17 residues. The V segment lost 3 bases and the J segment 1 base; nucleotides outside the gene matches: 8. Germline assignment: CDR1 SEHNR and CDR2 FQNEAQ (reference sequence). The CDR3 here is CASSFGAGGPSYNEQFF. The DNA for the CDR3 is TGTGCCAGCAGCTTCGGGGCGGGGGGCCCGTCCTACAATGAGCAGTTCTTC. Full variable domain (missing parts from reference TRBV7-9 and TRBJ2-1): DTGVSQNPRHKITKRGQNVTFRCDPISEHNRLYWYRQTLGQGPEFLTYFQNEAQLEKSRLLSDRFSAERPKGSFSTLEIQRTEQGDSAMYLCASSFGAGGPSYNEQFFGPGTRLTVL.

This clone has a handful of counts. This sequence joins TRBV10-3 and TRBJ2-2, with TRBD1 identical over 9 bases. Germline V gives CDR1 ENHRY, CDR2 SYGVKD. The CDR3 covers 14 residues. With V trimmed by 6 bases and J by 7 bases, 6 bases remained unmatched. As DNA, the CDR3 is TGTGCCATCAGGGACAGGGGAGCGGTCGGGGAGCTGTTTTTT. This gives the protein CAIRDRGAVGELFF.

This sequence joins TRBV5-1 and TRBJ2-1; a possible D gene is TRBD1 (6 bases). CDR1 and CDR2 (germline): SGHRS, YFSETQ. V shed 2 bases and J shed 5 bases, with 11 bases lying between them. The CDR3 consists of 14 residues. This chain's CDR3 is CASSLGTPNNEQFF. DNA for the CDR3: TGCGCCAGCAGCTTAGGGACACCTAACAATGAGCAGTTCTTC.

This chain uses TRBV21-1 with TRBJ2-4; the table's D call TRBD2 went unverified against the DNA. TRBV21-1 is an annotated pseudogene. The CDR3 covers 20 residues. DNA of the CDR3: TGTGCCAGCAGCAAAGAGCTCGGGACTAGCGGGGGCCCTAGGGAAAACATTCAGTACTTC. Amino acids: CASSKELGTSGGPRENIQYF.

This clone appeared once. The chain links TRBV2 to TRBJ1-6; D unclear. Trimming pared 5 bases from V and 7 bases from J, leaving 15 bases between. Germline CDR1 SNHLY, CDR2 FYNNEI. This CDR3 is built from 15 residues. The CDR3 DNA follows: TGTGCCAGCAGTCTTCTCCCAGACTTAAATTCACCCCTCCACTTT. This encodes CASSLLPDLNSPLHF.

The V call is TRBV6-5, the J call TRBJ1-2; D not resolved. Germline assignment: CDR1 MNHEY and CDR2 SVGAGI. V gave up 8 bases and J gave up 3 bases, with 13 bases separating them. The CDR3 loop spans 13 amino acids. The CDR3 region has the DNA TGTGCCAGCGGGAGAACAGCTGACTATGGCTACACCTTC. Its protein product is CASGRTADYGYTF.

Turning to this clone: The same CDR3 can be traced to other DNA sequences in this sample. This CDR3 is CASSLDRGYTF. The CDR3 DNA reads TGTGCCAGCAGTTTGGACAGGGGCTACACCTTC. The V and J genes are TRBV12-3 or TRBV12-4 and TRBJ1-2; TRBD1 matches 7 bases. V lost 3 bases to trimming and J lost 8 bases; unmatched junction nucleotides: 0. The CDR3 totals 11 residues.

The chain links TRBV3-1 (or the pseudogene TRBV3-2) to TRBJ2-5; 15 bases line up with TRBD2. J gave up 1 base and V 0 bases, and 9 bases lay outside the gene matches. Germline assignment: CDR1 LGHDT and CDR2 YNNKEL (reference sequence). This CDR3 has 20 residues. The chain's CDR3 is CASSQDPGTSGGHRQETQYF. CDR3 DNA sequence: TGTGCCAGCAGCCAAGACCCAGGGACTAGCGGGGGGCATCGCCAAGAGACCCAGTACTTC.

This clone has just a few counts. The V call is TRBV5-4, the J call TRBJ1-4; TRBD1 matches at 7 bases. The CDR3 has 15 amino acids. The V gene end was trimmed by 5 bases and the J gene end by 7 bases; junction bases not matched to a gene: 11. In germline, CDR1 is SGHNT, CDR2 YYREEE (reference sequence). The CDR3 spells CASSPGGGSAEKLFF. The CDR3 DNA sequence: TGTGCCAGCAGTCCAGGGGGAGGATCGGCTGAAAAACTGTTTTTT.

This rearrangement joins TRBV6-6 to TRBJ1-2; D gene unclear. V was cut by 5 bases and J by 6 bases, with 13 bases left in between. This CDR3 is 13 amino acids long. Germline CDR1 and CDR2: MNHNY and SVGAGI (reference sequence). The CDR3, as DNA: TGTGCCAGCAGTACAGATTCCTTAGATGGCTACACCTTC. Translating it yields CASSTDSLDGYTF.

The V and J genes are TRBV5-5 and TRBJ1-1; D is ambiguous. This CDR3 is built from 15 residues. In germline, CDR1 is SGHKS, CDR2 YYEKEE (reference sequence). V shed 4 bases and J shed 6 bases, with 19 bases lying between them. CDR3 in DNA: TGTGCCAGCAGCCTGGGATTTATCGTAGCCCCTGAAGCTTTCTTT. Encoded protein: CASSLGFIVAPEAFF.

This clone was seen a single time. The chain carries TRBV30 and TRBJ1-1; 8 nucleotides agree with TRBD1. Germline CDR1 reads GTSNPN; CDR2 reads SVGIG (reference sequence). The CDR3 is 13 amino acids. Unmatched junction bases numbered 7, after V lost 8 bases and J lost 2 bases. CDR3 nucleotide sequence: TGTGCCAGTACCGGGACAGGTAACACTGAAGCTTTCTTT. Protein: CASTGTGNTEAFF. Together with reference TRBV30 and TRBJ1-1, the CDR3 gives the full variable domain: SQTIHQWPATLVQPVGSPLSLECTVEGTSNPNLYWYRQAAGRGLQLLFYSVGIGQISSEVPQNLSASRPQDRQFILSSKKLLLSDSGFYLCASTGTGNTEAFFGQGTRLTVV.

The V gene is TRBV4-1, the J gene TRBJ1-5; D call uncertain. The CDR3 has 17 amino acids. Trimming left V 3 bases short and J 4 bases short, with 19 bases between. Germline-derived CDR1 and CDR2 are MGHRA and YSYEKL. In DNA, the CDR3 is TGCGCCAGCAGCCAGATCGAAACCAGAGGGCTGAATCAGCCCCAGCATTTT. This gives the protein CASSQIETRGLNQPQHF.

This chain connects TRBV18 to TRBJ1-3; 8 bases match TRBD1. Looked up from germline, CDR1 is KGHSH and CDR2 is LQKENI. The CDR3 is 17 residues long. The trim removed 3 bases at V and 0 bases at J, leaving 7 bases unmatched. The CDR3 sequence is CASSPTGQGPSGNTIYF. DNA of the CDR3: TGTGCCAGCTCACCCACCGGACAGGGTCCCTCTGGAAACACCATATATTTT.

The V gene is TRBV4-1, the J gene TRBJ1-4, with 9 bases matching TRBD1. V was pared by 3 bases and J by 7 bases, with 6 bases of the junction left unmatched. The CDR3 covers 15 residues. Germline V gene lookup returns CDR1 MGHRA and CDR2 YSYEKL. The CDR3 DNA is TGCGCCAGCAGCCAGTCCGGGACAGGGCCTGAAAAACTGTTTTTT. This gives the protein CASSQSGTGPEKLFF.

The chain employs TRBV5-1 and TRBJ1-2; D is perhaps TRBD1 (6 bases). V gave up 0 bases and J gave up 11 bases, with 26 bases separating them. CDR3 size: 17 residues. Germline values: CDR1 SGHRS, CDR2 YFSETQ. The CDR3 loop is CASSLGAHDRRQPTYTF. In DNA form, the CDR3 reads TGCGCCAGCAGCTTGGGAGCCCATGACAGGCGCCAACCTACATACACCTTC.

V is TRBV27 and J is TRBJ2-7; 12 bases line up with TRBD2. Germline assignment: CDR1 MNHEY and CDR2 SMNVEV (reference sequence). This CDR3 is 16 amino acids long. Trimming took 2 bases from V and 3 from J; bases not matched to a gene: 5. The CDR3 loop is CASSLRLAGAVYEQYF. CDR3 DNA: TGTGCCAGCAGTTTACGACTAGCGGGGGCCGTCTACGAGCAGTACTTC.

The chain recombines TRBV19 with TRBJ2-1; 10 bases are a match to TRBD2. Germline-derived CDR1 and CDR2 are LNHDA and SQIVND (reference sequence). The ends lost 0 bases at V and 4 bases at J; junction bases unmatched: 3. There are 16 residues in the CDR3. The CDR3 sequence is CASSIELAGEYNEQFF. The CDR3 bases are TGTGCCAGTAGTATAGAGCTAGCGGGGGAATACAATGAGCAGTTCTTC.

The J gene is TRBJ1-2, the V gene TRBV7-8; no clear D gene. Deletions cut 1 base from V and 7 bases from J, with 7 bases between. Germline-derived CDR1 and CDR2 are SGHVS and FQNEAQ. The CDR3 runs to 12 residues. For the CDR3, the DNA is TGTGCCAGCAGCTTAGGGCGGAGTGGCTACACCTTC. It encodes CASSLGRSGYTF.

This chain uses TRBV5-1 with TRBJ2-5; 9 bases are a match to TRBD1. Germline V gene data show CDR1 as SGHRS and CDR2 as YFSETQ. V dropped 4 bases and J dropped 4; count of bases not matched to a gene: 8. The CDR3 extends over 15 amino acids. The DNA of the CDR3 is TGCGCCAGCAGCCTGGACAGGGGCTGGGGAGAGACCCAGTACTTC. It codes for CASSLDRGWGETQYF.

The chain carries TRBV9 and TRBJ1-1; TRBD1 aligns across 10 bases. V was clipped by 3 bases and J by 1 base; unmatched bases: 9. This CDR3 spans 17 amino acids. Germline values: CDR1 SGDLS, CDR2 YYNGEE. This CDR3 reads CASSEEGTGVRNTEAFF. The CDR3 region has the DNA TGTGCCAGCAGCGAGGAGGGGACAGGGGTACGGAACACTGAAGCTTTCTTT.

J is TRBJ1-3 and V is TRBV5-1; 9 bases are a match to TRBD1. Germline CDR1 is SGHRS and CDR2 is YFSETQ. The CDR3 loop spans 15 amino acids. V gave up 4 bases and J gave up 4 bases; unmatched junction bases: 6. The CDR3 region has the DNA TGCGCCAGCAGCGCCCTGACAGGGGGAGGAAACACCATATATTTT. As protein: CASSALTGGGNTIYF.